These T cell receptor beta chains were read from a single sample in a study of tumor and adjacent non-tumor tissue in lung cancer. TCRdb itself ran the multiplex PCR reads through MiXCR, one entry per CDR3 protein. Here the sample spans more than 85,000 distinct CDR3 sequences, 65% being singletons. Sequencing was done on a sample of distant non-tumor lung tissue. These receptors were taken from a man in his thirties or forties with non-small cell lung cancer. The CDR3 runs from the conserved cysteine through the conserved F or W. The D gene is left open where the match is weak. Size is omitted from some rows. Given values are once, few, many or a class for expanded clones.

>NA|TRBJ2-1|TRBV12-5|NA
CASSSVEEQFF
TGTGCTAGTAGTTCTGTGGAAGAGCAGTTCTTC
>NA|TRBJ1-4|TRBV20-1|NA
CSARTDSPEKLSF
TGCAGTGCTAGGACGGACAGCCCCGAAAAGCTGTCTTTT
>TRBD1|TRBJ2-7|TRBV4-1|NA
CVSSQGETGGIGETYEHYF
TGCGTCAGCAGCCAAGGGGAGACAGGGGGCATTGGGGAAACCTACGAGCACTACTTC
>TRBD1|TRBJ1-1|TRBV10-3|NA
CAISTTGEVVFF
TGTGCCATCAGTACAACAGGGGAGGTAGTCTTCTTT
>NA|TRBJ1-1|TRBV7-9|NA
CASSLKAAGFATEAFF
TGTGCCAGCAGCTTAAAGGCGGCAGGGTTTGCCACTGAAGCTTTCTTT
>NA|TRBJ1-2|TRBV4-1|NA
CASGPEEGGYGYTF
TGCGCCAGCGGCCCCGAAGAGGGTGGATATGGCTACACCTTC
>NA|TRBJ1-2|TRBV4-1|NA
CASSQVGGPYGYTF
TGCGCCAGCAGCCAAGTTGGGGGTCCTTATGGCTACACCTTC
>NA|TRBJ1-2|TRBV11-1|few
CASSLAGKKDYGYTF
TGTGCCAGCAGCTTAGCGGGCAAGAAGGACTATGGCTACACCTTC
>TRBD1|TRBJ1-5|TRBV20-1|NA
CSATTGGWGIQPQHF
TGCAGTGCAACGACAGGGGGCTGGGGTATTCAGCCCCAGCATTTT
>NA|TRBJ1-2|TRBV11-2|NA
CVSSLGSVIYGYTF
TGTGTCAGCAGCTTAGGGTCAGTGATTTATGGCTACACCTTC
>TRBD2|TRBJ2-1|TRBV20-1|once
CSGPGTSGDNEEFF
TGCAGTGGACCCGGGACTAGCGGCGACAATGAGGAGTTCTTC
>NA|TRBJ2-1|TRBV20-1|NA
CSARLGSENEQFF
TGCAGTGCTAGACTGGGCTCAGAGAATGAGCAGTTCTTC
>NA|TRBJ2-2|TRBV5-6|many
CASSLVPGAAGELFF
TGTGCCAGCAGCTTGGTTCCGGGAGCAGCCGGGGAGCTGTTTTTT
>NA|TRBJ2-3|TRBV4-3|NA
CASSQDGGSHCDTQYF
TGCGCCAGCAGCCAAGACGGAGGCTCCCACTGTGATACGCAGTATTTT
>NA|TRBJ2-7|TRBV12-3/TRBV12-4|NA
CTSSFLGTVSYEQYF
TGTACCAGCAGTTTCCTCGGGACGGTCTCCTACGAACAGTACTTC
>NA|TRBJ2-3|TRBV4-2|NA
CASSQRAHLRAWITDTQYF
TGTGCCAGCAGCCAACGAGCGCACTTACGGGCTTGGATCACAGATACGCAGTATTTT
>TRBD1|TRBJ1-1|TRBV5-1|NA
CASSFRGQGNTEAFF
TGCGCCAGCAGCTTTCGGGGACAGGGGAACACTGAAGCTTTCTTT
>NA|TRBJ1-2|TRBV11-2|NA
CASSLDPRGGYGYTF
TGTGCCAGCAGCCTAGATCCCAGGGGCGGTTATGGCTACACCTTC
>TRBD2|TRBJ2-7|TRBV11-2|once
CASSSLGGRDGEQYF
TGTGCCAGCAGCTCCCTGGGCGGGAGAGATGGTGAGCAGTACTTC
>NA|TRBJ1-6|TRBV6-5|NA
CAGSPYSESPLHF
TGTGCCGGCAGTCCTTACAGTGAATCACCCCTCCACTTT
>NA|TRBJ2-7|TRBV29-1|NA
CTADMGGPQYF
TGCACCGCTGATATGGGAGGCCCCCAGTACTTC
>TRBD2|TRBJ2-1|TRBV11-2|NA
CASRAGGPVWSYNEQFF
TGTGCCAGCAGGGCGGGAGGGCCAGTCTGGTCCTACAATGAGCAGTTCTTC
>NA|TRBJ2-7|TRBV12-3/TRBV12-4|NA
CVSTFSGAYEQYF
TGTGTCAGCACCTTTTCTGGAGCCTACGAGCAGTACTTC
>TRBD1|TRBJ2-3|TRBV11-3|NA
CASTSGQGAGDTQYF
TGTGCCAGCACAAGCGGACAGGGGGCAGGAGATACGCAGTATTTT
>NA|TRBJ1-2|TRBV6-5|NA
CASTYSGGDGYAF
TGTGCCAGCACTTACTCGGGAGGGGATGGCTACGCCTTC
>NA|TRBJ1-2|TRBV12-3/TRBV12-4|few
CTSSPTLPDGYTF
TGTACCAGCAGCCCTACTCTTCCGGATGGATACACCTTC
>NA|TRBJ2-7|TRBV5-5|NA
CASGFSGSGEQYF
TGTGCCAGCGGCTTCTCCGGCTCGGGCGAGCAGTATTTC
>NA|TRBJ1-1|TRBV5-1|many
CATRLNMNTEAFF
TGCGCCACCAGACTCAATATGAACACTGAAGCTTTCTTT
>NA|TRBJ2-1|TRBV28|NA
CASSSPIAEKSPYNEQLF
TGTGCCAGCAGTTCCCCCATAGCGGAGAAGAGCCCCTATAATGAGCAGTTATTC
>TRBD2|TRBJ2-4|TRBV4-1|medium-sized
CASSQAGGPKNIQYF
TGCGCCAGCAGCCAAGCGGGAGGGCCCAAAAACATTCAGTACTTC
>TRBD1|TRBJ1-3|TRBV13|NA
CASSSRRDSTGNTIYF
TGTGCCAGCAGCTCCCGTAGGGACAGCACTGGAAACACCATATATTTT
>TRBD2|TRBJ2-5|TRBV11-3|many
CASSPGLAGAETQYF
TGTGCCAGCAGTCCTGGACTAGCGGGAGCAGAGACCCAGTACTTC
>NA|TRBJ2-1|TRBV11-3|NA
CASNLALSKGGEQFF
TGTGCCAGCAACTTAGCTCTGTCCAAGGGGGGTGAGCAGTTCTTC
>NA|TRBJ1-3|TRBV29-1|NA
CSTRGWNGNTIYF
TGCAGCACCCGGGGGTGGAATGGGAACACCATATATTTT
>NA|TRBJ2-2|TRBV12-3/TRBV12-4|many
CASSLSSDGELFF
TGTGCCAGCAGTTTAAGTTCAGACGGGGAGCTGTTTTTT
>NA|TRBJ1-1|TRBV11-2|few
CASTQTAVLGTEAFF
TGTGCCAGCACGCAGACGGCCGTACTGGGCACTGAAGCTTTCTTT
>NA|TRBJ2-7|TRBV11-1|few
CASSLYRNNSYEQYF
TGTGCCAGCAGCTTATATAGGAACAACTCCTACGAGCAGTACTTC
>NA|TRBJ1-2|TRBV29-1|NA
CSVKIADGYTF
TGCAGCGTTAAGATCGCTGATGGTTACACTTTC
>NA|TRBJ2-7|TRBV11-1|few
CASSPRPVAYEQYF
TGTGCCAGCAGTCCACGGCCGGTAGCCTACGAGCAGTACTTC
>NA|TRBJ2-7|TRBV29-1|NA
CSDGRGDYEQYF
TGCAGCGATGGTAGGGGCGACTACGAGCAGTACTTT
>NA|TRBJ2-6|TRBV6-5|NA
CVSSSDTLWSGANVLTF
TGTGTCAGCAGTTCTGACACCTTATGGTCAGGGGCCAACGTCCTGACTTTC
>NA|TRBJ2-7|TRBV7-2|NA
CASSPGFSQHYEQYF
TGTGCCAGCAGCCCGGGGTTCTCACAGCACTACGAGCAGTACTTC
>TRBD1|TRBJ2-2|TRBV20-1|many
CSAQPGTGYNTGELFF
TGCAGTGCTCAACCGGGGACAGGTTACAACACCGGGGAGCTGTTTTTT
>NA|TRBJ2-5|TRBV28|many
CASSPPGPGEETQYF
TGTGCCAGCAGTCCCCCTGGCCCGGGGGAGGAGACCCAGTACTTC
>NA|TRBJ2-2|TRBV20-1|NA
CSAHMGVETGELFF
TGCAGTGCTCATATGGGGGTAGAAACCGGGGAGCTGTTTTTT
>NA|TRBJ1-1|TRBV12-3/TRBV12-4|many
CASSPAGIAEAFF
TGTGCCAGCAGTCCCGCGGGAATCGCTGAAGCTTTCTTT
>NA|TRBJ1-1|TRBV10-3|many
CAIREAVGLPEAFF
TGTGCCATCAGGGAGGCAGTGGGGTTACCTGAAGCTTTCTTT
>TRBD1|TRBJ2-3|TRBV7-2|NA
CASSLDQGADTQYF
TGTGCCAGCAGCTTAGACCAGGGGGCAGATACGCAGTATTTT
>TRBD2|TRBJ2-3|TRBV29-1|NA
CSSRLGSGRAGSDTKHF
TGCAGTTCCCGTCTGGGTAGCGGGAGGGCCGGATCAGATACGAAGCATTTT
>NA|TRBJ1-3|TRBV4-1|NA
CASSQASGASGNTIYF
TGCGCCAGCAGCCAAGCTTCGGGGGCCTCTGGAAACACCATATATTTT
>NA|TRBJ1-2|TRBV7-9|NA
CASSEQLYGYGYTF
TGTGCCAGCAGTGAACAGCTTTATGGCTATGGCTACACCTTC
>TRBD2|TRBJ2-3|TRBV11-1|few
CASSLVLAVPDTQYF
TGTGCCAGCAGCTTGGTGCTAGCGGTCCCTGATACGCAGTATTTT
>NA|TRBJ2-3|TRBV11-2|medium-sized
CASSLDWRGGTDTQYF
TGTGCCAGCAGCTTAGACTGGCGAGGGGGCACAGATACGCAGTATTTT